This T cell receptor (beta chain) was obtained from a study of cytomegalovirus exposure and HLA in healthy donors. Germline V gene sequence: CDR1 SGHRS, CDR2 YFSETQ. CDR3 length: 13 residues. V lost 0 bases, J lost 4 bases, and 8 bases lay in between. Only in-frame clones appear in the TCRdb table, and some are missing; sequencing was by immunoSEQ multiplex PCR. The sample carries about 330,000 clones, around 87% recorded once. This TCR was sampled from a woman between 25 and 40 years old in good health and CMV-seropositive. The chain employs TRBV5-1 and TRBJ2-7; TRBD2 is a possible D gene (5 bases). Material for sequencing was PBMCs. The CDR3 here is CASSLGGFYEQYF. CDR3 DNA sequence: TGCGCCAGCAGCTTGGGAGGGTTTTACGAGCAGTACTTC. The whole variable domain, filled in from reference TRBV5-1 and TRBJ2-7, reads KAGVTQTPRYLIKTRGQQVTLSCSPISGHRSVSWYQQTPGQGLQFLFEYFSETQRNKGNFPGRFSGRQFSNSRSEMNVSTLELGDSALYLCASSLGGFYEQYFGPGTRLTVT.